The 10 T cell receptor beta chains listed next were all sequenced from one sample in a study of blood T cell repertoires in COVID-19. Here immunoSEQ multiplex PCR was the method, and the copy in TCRdb shows in-frame clones only, minus some. Of around 60,000 clones listed, approximately 88% are singletons. The sequenced sample consisted of peripheral blood. The receptors derive from a human donor in a cohort sampled during active COVID-19.

The V and J genes are TRBV5-4 and TRBJ2-1; 10 nucleotides match TRBD1. Looked up from germline, CDR1 is SGHNT and CDR2 is YYREEE (reference sequence). The CDR3 has 14 amino acids. After removal of 6 bases from V and 8 bases from J, the junction contained 8 bases not matched to a gene. CDR3 DNA: TGTGCCAGCACCCGGGACAGGGGAAGTCATGAGCAGTTCTTC. Translated: CASTRDRGSHEQFF.

The gene calls are TRBV2 and TRBJ2-7; 13 nucleotides match TRBD2. The germline gives CDR1 SNHLY, CDR2 FYNNEI. With 4 bases clipped from V and 0 bases from J, the junction kept 3 bases outside the gene matches. The CDR3 has 16 residues. The CDR3 sequence is CASSVTSGGISYEQYF. DNA for the CDR3: TGTGCCAGCAGTGTGACTAGCGGGGGGATCTCCTACGAGCAGTACTTC.

This rearrangement joins TRBV7-8 to TRBJ1-1; no clear D gene. The CDR3 sequence is 15 residues long. The germline CDR1 and CDR2 sequences are SGHVS and FQNEAQ. Trimming cost V 1 base and J 0 bases, with 9 bases left between them. The CDR3 region has the DNA TGTGCCAGCAGCTTAGTTGGGAGATTGAACACTGAAGCTTTCTTT. It translates to CASSLVGRLNTEAFF. The variable domain in full, completed from reference TRBV7-8 and TRBJ1-1, reads GAGVSQSPRYKVAKRGQDVALRCDPISGHVSLFWYQQALGQGPEFLTYFQNEAQLDKSGLPSDRFFAERPEGSVSTLKIQRTQQEDSAVYLCASSLVGRLNTEAFFGQGTRLTVV.

The J gene is TRBJ2-2, the V gene TRBV4-3, with D possibly matching TRBD2 (7 bases). V lost 8 bases and J lost 1, with 11 bases in between. The CDR3 extends over 14 amino acids. Germline assignment: CDR1 LGHNA and CDR2 YSLEER. CDR3 protein: CASLGGENTGELFF. The CDR3 DNA reads as TGCGCCAGCCTAGGGGGGGAGAACACCGGGGAGCTGTTTTTT.

This clone was recorded once. The chain links TRBV4-1 to TRBJ2-1, with 10 bases matching TRBD2. V dropped 0 bases and J dropped 8; count of bases not matched to a gene: 19. This CDR3 contains 20 residues. In germline, CDR1 is MGHRA, CDR2 YSYEKL. The CDR3 DNA is TGCGCCAGCAGCCAAGATCGGGCAGGGGATACGGGACTAGCGACGGATGAGCAGTTCTTC. It yields the protein CASSQDRAGDTGLATDEQFF.

The DNA of the CDR3 is TGTGCCAGCAGCGCGACAGGGGGTCAGCCCCAGCATTTT. Protein product: CASSATGGQPQHF. The V gene is TRBV9, the J gene TRBJ1-5; 9 nucleotides agree with TRBD1. The germline gives CDR1 SGDLS, CDR2 YYNGEE. Losses at the gene ends were 3 bases for V and 6 bases for J; bases not matched to a gene: 1. This CDR3 spans 13 amino acids. The entire variable domain, with the rest obtained from reference TRBV9 and TRBJ1-5, is as follows: DSGVTQTPKHLITATGQRVTLRCSPRSGDLSVYWYQQSLDQGLQFLIQYYNGEERAKGNILERFSAQQFPDLHSELNLSSLELGDSALYFCASSATGGQPQHFGDGTRLSIL.

V gene TRBV28 combines with J gene TRBJ2-7; a possible D gene is TRBD2 (6 bases). V was shortened by 7 bases and J by 1 base, with 23 bases between the two germline ends. The CDR3 is 17 amino acids. The germline V gene has CDR1 MDHEN and CDR2 SYDVKM. In DNA form, the CDR3 reads TGTGCCAGCACTCTAGGGCCAGCGGGCCTAACTTCCTACGAGCAGTACTTC. This gives the protein CASTLGPAGLTSYEQYF.

The CDR3 DNA reads as TGCGCCAGCAGCCAAGAGGGGAGAACTGAAGCTTTCTTT. Amino acid sequence: CASSQEGRTEAFF. The chain has TRBV4-1 and TRBJ1-1; D unclear. The V gene lost 0 bases and the J gene lost 5 bases, with 7 bases spanning the gap. The CDR3 loop spans 13 amino acids. Germline assignment: CDR1 MGHRA and CDR2 YSYEKL.

V and J are TRBV6-6 and TRBJ2-5; TRBD2 agrees at 10 bases. Germline trimming cut 9 bases from V and 7 bases from J; bases unmatched to any gene: 17. The germline gives CDR1 MNHNY, CDR2 SVGAGI (reference sequence). CDR3 size: 16 residues. This CDR3 is CARNRGSGRGCGTQYF. The CDR3 DNA reads TGTGCCAGGAACAGGGGAAGCGGGAGGGGATGTGGGACCCAGTACTTC.

The V and J genes are TRBV7-9 and TRBJ1-6; 7 nucleotides align to TRBD1. V gave up 4 bases and J gave up 4 bases; unmatched junction bases: 4. Germline V gene sequence: CDR1 SEHNR, CDR2 FQNEAQ (reference sequence). The CDR3 length is 15 residues. The CDR3 region is CASSSGQPYNSPLHF. The DNA for the CDR3 is TGTGCCAGCAGCTCGGGACAGCCGTATAATTCACCCCTCCACTTT.